This T cell receptor beta chain was sequenced in a study of blood T cell repertoires in COVID-19. Background on the study: The cDNA or gDNA used as material had been derived from T cells, B-cell-depleted T cells, or PBMCs.

V gave up 4 bases and J gave up 4 bases, with 13 bases separating them. This CDR3 comprises 14 residues. CDR1 is MNHEY and CDR2 is SVGAGI in the germline V gene. Methods used by the authors: Counts of nucleated cells, estimated from reference gene primer amplification, were obtained. Here immunoSEQ multiplex PCR was the method, and the copy in TCRdb shows in-frame clones only, minus some. That table is the source of V, J and clone size, and D and trimming were worked out from the DNA. The data contain 53,000 or so clones, 77% of them seen just once; the ten biggest clones take up 40% to 45%. The genes are TRBV6-5 and TRBJ1-2, with D possibly matching TRBD1 (6 bases). This clonotype originated in a man between 65 and 80 years old with active or convalescent COVID-19. Material for sequencing was peripheral blood. CDR3 bases: TGTGCCAGCAGTTGGGGGCAGGGGAGCTATGGCTACACCTTC. Translating it yields CASSWGQGSYGYTF.